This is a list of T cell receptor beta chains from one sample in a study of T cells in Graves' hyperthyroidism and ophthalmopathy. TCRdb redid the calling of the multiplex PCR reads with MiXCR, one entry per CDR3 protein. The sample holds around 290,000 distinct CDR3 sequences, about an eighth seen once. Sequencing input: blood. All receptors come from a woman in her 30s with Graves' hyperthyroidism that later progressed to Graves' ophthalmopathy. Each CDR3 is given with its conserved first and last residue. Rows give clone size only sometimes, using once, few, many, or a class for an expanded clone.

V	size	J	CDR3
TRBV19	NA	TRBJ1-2	CASSISTGEYGYTF
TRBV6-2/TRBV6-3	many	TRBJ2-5	CASTRGRGGSETQYF
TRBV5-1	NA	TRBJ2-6	CASRPTETFSGANVLTF
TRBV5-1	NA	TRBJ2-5	CANRERSLTWETQYF
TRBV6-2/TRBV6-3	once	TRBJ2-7	CASSWTGTANYEQYF
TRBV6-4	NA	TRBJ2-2	CASRPVKGAGELFF
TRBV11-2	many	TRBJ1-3	CASSLTGSRSGNTIYF
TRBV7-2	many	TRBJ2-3	CASSFGLAVGTQYF
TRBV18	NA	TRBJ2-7	CASSPRLAGADYEQYF
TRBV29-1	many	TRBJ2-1	CSVGAGALYNEQFF
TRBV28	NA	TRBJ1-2	CASSLGGTNYGYTF
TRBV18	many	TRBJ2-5	CASSPERGETQYF
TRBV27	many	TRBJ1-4	CASRYGQGASEKLFF
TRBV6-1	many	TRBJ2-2	CASSEFGTGGTGELFF
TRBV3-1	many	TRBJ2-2	CASSQELGEGNTGELFF
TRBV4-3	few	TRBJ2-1	CASSQGTVSSYNEQFF
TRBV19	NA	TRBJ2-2	CASSMGDIANTGELFF
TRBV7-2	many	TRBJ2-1	CASSLRQGHEQFF
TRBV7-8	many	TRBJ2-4	CASSLGTGGAKNIQYF
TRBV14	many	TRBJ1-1	CASGLSATEAFF
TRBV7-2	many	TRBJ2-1	CASSPRDFSNNEQFF
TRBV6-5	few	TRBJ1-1	CAGSYRGRGTEAFF
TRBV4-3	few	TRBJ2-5	CASSQEVGETQYF
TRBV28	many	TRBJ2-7	CASREGGTGSFEQYF
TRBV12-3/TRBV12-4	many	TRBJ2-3	CASSFRTSGTDTQYF
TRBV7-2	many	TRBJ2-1	CASSDTRTTSNEQFF
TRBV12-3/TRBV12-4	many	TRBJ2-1	CASLDRSSYNEQFF
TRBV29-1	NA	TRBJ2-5	CSVEGEGKRETQYF
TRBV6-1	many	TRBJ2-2	CASSRRGSNTGELFF
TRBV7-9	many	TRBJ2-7	CASSPSGRASEQYF
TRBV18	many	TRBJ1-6	CASSPRDNSYNSPLHF
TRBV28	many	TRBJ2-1	CASTTSMNEQFF
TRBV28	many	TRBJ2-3	CASSPDGTGLPNTQYF
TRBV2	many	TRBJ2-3	CASSDRGGVTDTQYF
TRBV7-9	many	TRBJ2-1	CASSPPPQGPNNEQFF
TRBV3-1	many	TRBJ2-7	CASTQDWSGEQYF
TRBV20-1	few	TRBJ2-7	CSAGGLGGTHYEQYF
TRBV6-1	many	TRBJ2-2	CASKIRQGQDTGELFF
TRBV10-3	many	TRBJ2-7	CAISGDGRYEQYF
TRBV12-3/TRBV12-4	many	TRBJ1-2	CASSTGGVWGGYTF
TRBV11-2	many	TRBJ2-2	CASTKRGLAGGPNTGELFF
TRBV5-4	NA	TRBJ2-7	CVSSSRTAGEQYF
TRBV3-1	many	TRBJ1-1	CASSQTPSSHKEAFF
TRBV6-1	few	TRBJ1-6	CASSSKPRSNSPLHF
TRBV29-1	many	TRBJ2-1	CSVVFELAAYNEQFF
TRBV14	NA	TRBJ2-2	CASSQDDLQGSTGELFF
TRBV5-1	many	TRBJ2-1	CASNDPGLAANEQFF
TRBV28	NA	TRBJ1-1	CASSPYGTWNTEAFF
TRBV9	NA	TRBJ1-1	CASSVAGRGPNTEAFF
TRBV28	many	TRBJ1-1	CASSRRIQAFF
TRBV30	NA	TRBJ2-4	CAWSSSPSNIQYF
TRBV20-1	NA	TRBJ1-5	CSARDEAARAGTYNQPQHF
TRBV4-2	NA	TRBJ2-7	CASSPNNRDNSQQYF
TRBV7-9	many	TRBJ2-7	CASSLEALAGEGEQYF